This T cell receptor (beta chain) is from a study of CD8 T cell repertoires and HIV-1 epitope variants. Study-wide background: Epitopes were three Gag families plus Nef HW9 and YT9. Study-wide points: Of under ten antigen-specific beta clonotypes, six appeared to cross-react with escape variants.

A word on this clone: The target antigen is unknown.

Survey-depth immunoSEQ sequencing covered TCR beta CDR3 regions. The protocol was immunoSEQ multiplex PCR, while the TCRdb copy is restricted to in-frame clones and leaves out a portion. Among some 87,000 clones listed, roughly four fifths were seen once. V shed 6 bases and J shed 1 base, with 14 bases lying between them. CDR1 is SGHAT and CDR2 is FQNNGV in the germline V gene. CDR3 size: 15 residues. The origin of this receptor is a male donor with HIV. The specimen sequenced was uncultured baseline CD8+ T cells from peripheral blood mononuclear cells (PBMCs). J is TRBJ2-3 and V is TRBV11-2; D is perhaps TRBD2 (6 bases). The CDR3, as DNA: TGTGCCAGCAGTCGCGGGAACCCACGCACAGATACGCAGTATTTT. Its protein product is CASSRGNPRTDTQYF.